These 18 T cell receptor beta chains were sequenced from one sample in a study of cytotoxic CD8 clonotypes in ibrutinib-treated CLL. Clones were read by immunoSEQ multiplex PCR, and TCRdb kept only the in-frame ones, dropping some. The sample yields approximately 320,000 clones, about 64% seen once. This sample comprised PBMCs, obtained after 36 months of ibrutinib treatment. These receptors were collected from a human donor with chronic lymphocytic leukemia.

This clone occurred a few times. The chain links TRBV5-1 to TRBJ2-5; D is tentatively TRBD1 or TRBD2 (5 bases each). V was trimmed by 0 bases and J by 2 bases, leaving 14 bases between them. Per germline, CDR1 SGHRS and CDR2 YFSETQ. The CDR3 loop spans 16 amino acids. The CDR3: CASSLVGVTGQETQYF. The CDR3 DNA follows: TGCGCCAGCAGCTTGGTGGGGGTAACGGGGCAAGAGACCCAGTACTTC.

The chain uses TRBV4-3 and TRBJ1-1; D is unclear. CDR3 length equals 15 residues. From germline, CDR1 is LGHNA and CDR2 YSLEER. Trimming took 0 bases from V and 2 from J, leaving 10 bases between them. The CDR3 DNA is TGCGCCAGCAGCCAAGAAATCAGATATAACACTGAAGCTTTCTTT. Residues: CASSQEIRYNTEAFF.

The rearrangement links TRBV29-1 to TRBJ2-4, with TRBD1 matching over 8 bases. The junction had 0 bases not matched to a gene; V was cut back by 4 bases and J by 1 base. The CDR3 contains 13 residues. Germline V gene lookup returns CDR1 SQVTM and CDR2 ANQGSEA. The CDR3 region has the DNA TGCAGCGTTGCAGGGGGCGCCAAAAACATTCAGTACTTC. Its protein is CSVAGGAKNIQYF.

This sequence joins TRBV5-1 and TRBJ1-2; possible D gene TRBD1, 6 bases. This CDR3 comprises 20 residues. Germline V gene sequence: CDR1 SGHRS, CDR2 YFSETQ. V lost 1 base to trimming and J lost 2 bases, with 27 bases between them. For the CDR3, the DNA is TGCGCCAGCAGCTTGACACAGGGAACTATGGCTACACCGGGGAACTATGGCTACACCTTC. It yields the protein CASSLTQGTMATPGNYGYTF.

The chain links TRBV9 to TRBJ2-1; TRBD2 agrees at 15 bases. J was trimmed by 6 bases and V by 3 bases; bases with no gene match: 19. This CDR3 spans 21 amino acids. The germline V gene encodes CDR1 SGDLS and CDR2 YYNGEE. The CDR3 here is CASSGPGTQGTSGRSVNEQFF. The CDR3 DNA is TGTGCCAGCAGCGGGCCCGGGACTCAAGGGACTAGCGGGAGGAGCGTCAATGAGCAGTTCTTC.

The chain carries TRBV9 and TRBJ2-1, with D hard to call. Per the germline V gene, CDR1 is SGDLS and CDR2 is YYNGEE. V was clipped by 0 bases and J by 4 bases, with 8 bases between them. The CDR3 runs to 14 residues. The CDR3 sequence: CASSVESAYNEQFF. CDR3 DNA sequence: TGTGCCAGCAGCGTAGAGTCGGCTTACAATGAGCAGTTCTTC.

CDR3 residues: CASSLGQLTGELFF. DNA of the CDR3: TGTGCCAGCAGCCTGGGACAGCTTACCGGGGAGCTGTTTTTT. The rearrangement links TRBV11-2 to TRBJ2-2; 7 bases are a match to TRBD1. Germline CDR1 is SGHAT and CDR2 is FQNNGV. With V trimmed by 5 bases and J by 5 bases, 5 bases remained unmatched. The CDR3 runs to 14 residues.

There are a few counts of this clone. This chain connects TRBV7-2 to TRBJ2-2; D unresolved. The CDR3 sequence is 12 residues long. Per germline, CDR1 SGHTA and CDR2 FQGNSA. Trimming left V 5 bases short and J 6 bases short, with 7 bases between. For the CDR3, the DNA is TGTGCCAGCAGCGCGGTTGCCGGGGAGCTGTTTTTT. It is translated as CASSAVAGELFF.

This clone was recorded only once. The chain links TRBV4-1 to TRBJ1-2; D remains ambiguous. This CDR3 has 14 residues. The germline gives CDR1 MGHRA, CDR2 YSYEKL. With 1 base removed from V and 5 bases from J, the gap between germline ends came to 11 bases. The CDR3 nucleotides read TGCGCCAGCAGCCAAGTTGACGGGCAGTATGGCTACACCTTC. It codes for CASSQVDGQYGYTF.

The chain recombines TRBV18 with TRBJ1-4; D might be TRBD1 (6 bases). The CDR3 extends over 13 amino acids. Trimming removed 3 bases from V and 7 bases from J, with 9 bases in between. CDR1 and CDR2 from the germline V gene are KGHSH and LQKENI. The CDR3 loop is CASSPGGGEKLFF. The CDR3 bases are TGTGCCAGCTCACCCGGGGGCGGTGAAAAACTGTTTTTT.

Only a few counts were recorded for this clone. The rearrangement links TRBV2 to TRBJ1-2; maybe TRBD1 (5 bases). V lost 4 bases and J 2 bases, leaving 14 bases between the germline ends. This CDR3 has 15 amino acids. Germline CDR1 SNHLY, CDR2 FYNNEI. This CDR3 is CASSARWGWNYGYTF. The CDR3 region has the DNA TGTGCCAGCAGTGCCCGGTGGGGGTGGAACTATGGCTACACCTTC.

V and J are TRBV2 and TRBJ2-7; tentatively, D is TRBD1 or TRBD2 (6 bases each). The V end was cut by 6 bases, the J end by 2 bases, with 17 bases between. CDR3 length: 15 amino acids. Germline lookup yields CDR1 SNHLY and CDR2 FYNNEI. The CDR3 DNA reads TGTGCCAGCAGGACCCACGGGGGCCCCCCCTACGAGCAGTACTTC. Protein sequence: CASRTHGGPPYEQYF.

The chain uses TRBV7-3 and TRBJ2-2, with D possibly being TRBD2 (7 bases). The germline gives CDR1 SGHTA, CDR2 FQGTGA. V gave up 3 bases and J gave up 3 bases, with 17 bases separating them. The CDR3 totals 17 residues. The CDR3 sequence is CASSFGGPWVDTGELFF. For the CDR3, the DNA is TGTGCCAGCAGCTTCGGGGGGCCATGGGTGGACACCGGGGAGCTGTTTTTT.

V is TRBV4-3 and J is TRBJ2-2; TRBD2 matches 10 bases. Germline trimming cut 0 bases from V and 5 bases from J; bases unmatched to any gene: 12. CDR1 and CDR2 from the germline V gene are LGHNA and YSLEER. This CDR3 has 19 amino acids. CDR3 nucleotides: TGCGCCAGCAGCCAAGATCAGCCTAGCGGGAGTGTTTTGACCGGGGAGCTGTTTTTT. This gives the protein CASSQDQPSGSVLTGELFF.

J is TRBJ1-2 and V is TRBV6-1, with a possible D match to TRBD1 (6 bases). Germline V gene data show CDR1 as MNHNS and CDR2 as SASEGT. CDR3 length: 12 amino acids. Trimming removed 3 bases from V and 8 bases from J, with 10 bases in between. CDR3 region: CASSEGGRGYTF. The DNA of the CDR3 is TGTGCCAGCAGTGAGGGGGGCAGGGGCTACACCTTC.

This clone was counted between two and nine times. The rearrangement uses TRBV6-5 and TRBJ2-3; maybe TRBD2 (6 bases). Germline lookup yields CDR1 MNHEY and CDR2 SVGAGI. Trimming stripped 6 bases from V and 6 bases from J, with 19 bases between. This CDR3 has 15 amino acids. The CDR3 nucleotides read TGTGCCAGCAGCAAAGGAGGGAGTGCCCGGGATACGCAGTATTTT. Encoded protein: CASSKGGSARDTQYF.

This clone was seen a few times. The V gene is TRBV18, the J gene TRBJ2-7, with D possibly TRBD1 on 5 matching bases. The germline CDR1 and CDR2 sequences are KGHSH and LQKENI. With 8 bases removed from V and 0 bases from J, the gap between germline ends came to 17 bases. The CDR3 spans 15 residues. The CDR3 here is CASTARQGISYEQYF. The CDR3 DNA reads TGTGCCAGCACGGCAAGGCAGGGCATCTCCTACGAGCAGTACTTC.

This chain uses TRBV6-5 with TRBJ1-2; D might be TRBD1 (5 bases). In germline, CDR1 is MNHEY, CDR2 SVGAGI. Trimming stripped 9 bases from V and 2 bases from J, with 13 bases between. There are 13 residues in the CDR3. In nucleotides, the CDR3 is TGTGCCAGTCGCCTGGCAGGGAACTATGGCTACACCTTC. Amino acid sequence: CASRLAGNYGYTF.